Below, 27 T cell receptor beta chains from the same sample are listed, as sequenced in a study of blood T cell repertoires in COVID-19. Using immunoSEQ multiplex PCR, the repertoire was profiled, and TCRdb retains in-frame clones only, with some absent. The repertoire holds over 95,000 clones, with 80% to 90% as singletons. The sequenced sample consisted of peripheral blood. The receptors were sampled from a human donor in a cohort sampled during active COVID-19.

The chain employs TRBV3-1 (or the pseudogene TRBV3-2) and TRBJ2-1; D uncertain. With 0 bases removed from V and 4 bases from J, the gap between germline ends came to 10 bases. The CDR3 contains 15 residues. Per the germline V gene, CDR1 is LGHDT and CDR2 is YNNKEL (reference sequence). As DNA, the CDR3 is TGTGCCAGCAGCCAAGATCTTTCCAGTTACAATGAGCAGTTCTTC. This gives the protein CASSQDLSSYNEQFF.

The rearrangement uses TRBV30 and TRBJ1-6, with 8 bases fitting TRBD1. CDR3 length: 15 residues. The V segment lost 3 bases and the J segment 6 bases; nucleotides outside the gene matches: 7. Germline V lookup: CDR1 GTSNPN, CDR2 SVGIG (reference sequence). The CDR3 spells CAWRVQTGANSPLHF. For the CDR3, the DNA is TGTGCCTGGAGGGTCCAGACAGGGGCTAATTCACCCCTCCACTTT. Filled out from reference TRBV30 and TRBJ1-6, the complete variable domain reads SQTIHQWPATLVQPVGSPLSLECTVEGTSNPNLYWYRQAAGRGLQLLFYSVGIGQISSEVPQNLSASRPQDRQFILSSKKLLLSDSGFYLCAWRVQTGANSPLHFGNGTRLTVT.

The rearrangement links TRBV28 to TRBJ1-1, with D unresolved. Trimming took off 7 bases at V and 6 bases at J, with 24 bases between the two ends. Germline CDR1 is MDHEN and CDR2 is SYDVKM. The CDR3 length is 16 residues. CDR3 in amino acids: CASTEVPGARVAEAFF. In DNA form, the CDR3 reads TGTGCCAGCACGGAGGTCCCAGGTGCTCGCGTCGCTGAAGCTTTCTTT.

A remark on this clone: Other DNA sequences from this sample encode an identical CDR3 as well. This rearrangement joins TRBV19 to TRBJ2-5; 9 bases line up with TRBD2. V lost 4 bases to trimming and J lost 4 bases; unmatched junction nucleotides: 4. CDR3 length: 14 residues. Germline-derived CDR1 and CDR2 are LNHDA and SQIVND (reference sequence). The CDR3 region has the DNA TGTGCCAGTAGTAGCGGGGGGGCCGGAGAGACCCAGTACTTC. Translating it yields CASSSGGAGETQYF.

The sample holds one count of this clone. This chain links TRBV23-1 with TRBJ2-5; D unclear. TRBV23-1 is recorded as an ORF, its role being uncertain. This CDR3 contains 13 residues. Trimming stripped 4 bases from V and 4 bases from J, with 10 bases between. CDR3 region: CASSLAGLETQYF. The CDR3, as DNA: TGCGCCAGCAGTCTTGCCGGGTTAGAGACCCAGTACTTC.

The gene calls are TRBV6-5 and TRBJ1-5; D gene ambiguous. V lost 10 bases, J lost 2 bases, and 12 bases lay in between. The CDR3 extends over 13 amino acids. The germline gives CDR1 MNHEY, CDR2 SVGAGI. CDR3 residues: CATRSVGNQPQHF. Here the CDR3 DNA reads TGTGCCACCCGAAGCGTAGGCAATCAGCCCCAGCATTTT.

This sequence joins TRBV30 and TRBJ2-3, with 11 bases fitting TRBD1. The CDR3 consists of 13 residues. The trim removed 5 bases at V and 6 bases at J, leaving 4 bases unmatched. Germline lookup yields CDR1 GTSNPN and CDR2 SVGIG (reference sequence). This CDR3 reads CAWGTGGSDTQYF. Written as DNA, the CDR3 is TGTGCCTGGGGGACAGGGGGTTCGGATACGCAGTATTTT. Based on the CDR3 plus reference TRBV30 and TRBJ2-3, the full variable domain is SQTIHQWPATLVQPVGSPLSLECTVEGTSNPNLYWYRQAAGRGLQLLFYSVGIGQISSEVPQNLSASRPQDRQFILSSKKLLLSDSGFYLCAWGTGGSDTQYFGPGTRLTVL.

The J gene is TRBJ1-5, the V gene TRBV30, with D perhaps TRBD1 (6 bases). The CDR3 has 13 amino acids. Trimming left V 3 bases short and J 11 bases short, with 17 bases between. Germline CDR1 GTSNPN, CDR2 SVGIG (reference sequence). Here the CDR3 reads CAWRAGNQGTQHF. The CDR3 nucleotides are TGTGCCTGGAGGGCAGGCAATCAGGGGACCCAGCATTTT.

The V call is TRBV27, the J call TRBJ1-6, with 12 bases matching TRBD1. The V and J ends lost 4 bases and 7 bases, in that order; junction bases with no gene match: 2. The CDR3 has 15 amino acids. Germline assignment: CDR1 MNHEY and CDR2 SMNVEV (reference sequence). The CDR3 region has the DNA TGTGCCAGCAGTTGGGACAGGGGGCCCAATTCACCCCTCCACTTT. Residues: CASSWDRGPNSPLHF.

V gene TRBV11-3 combines with J gene TRBJ2-7; 7 nucleotides align to TRBD2. V dropped 1 base and J dropped 6; count of bases not matched to a gene: 3. The CDR3 runs to 13 residues. Germline loops: CDR1 SGHNT, CDR2 YENEEA. CDR3 sequence: CASSLGSGGEQYF. DNA of the CDR3: TGTGCCAGCAGCTTAGGCTCGGGGGGCGAGCAGTACTTC.

The chain links TRBV9 to TRBJ1-2; D remains unclear. The CDR3 contains 14 residues. Trimming left V 4 bases short and J 5 bases short, with 15 bases between. Germline V gene sequence: CDR1 SGDLS, CDR2 YYNGEE. The CDR3 here is CASSRESPRYGYTF. The CDR3 DNA sequence: TGTGCCAGCAGCCGGGAATCGCCGAGGTATGGCTACACCTTC. Together with reference TRBV9 and TRBJ1-2, the CDR3 gives the full variable domain: DSGVTQTPKHLITATGQRVTLRCSPRSGDLSVYWYQQSLDQGLQFLIQYYNGEERAKGNILERFSAQQFPDLHSELNLSSLELGDSALYFCASSRESPRYGYTFGSGTRLTVV.

This clone has a single count. The chain recombines TRBV6-2 or TRBV6-3 with TRBJ1-1; TRBD1 aligns across 11 bases. The CDR3 extends over 16 amino acids. CDR1 is MNHEY and CDR2 is SVGEGT in the germline V gene. The ends lost 2 bases at V and 3 bases at J; junction bases unmatched: 5. The DNA of the CDR3 is TGTGCCAGCAGTTACCGGGGGACAGGGGGACACACTGAAGCTTTCTTT. Residues: CASSYRGTGGHTEAFF.

J is TRBJ1-2 and V is TRBV30, with D possibly TRBD1 on 5 matching bases. Trimming removed 0 bases at V and 7 bases at J, with 12 bases between. The CDR3 has 13 residues. The germline V gene has CDR1 GTSNPN and CDR2 SVGIG (reference sequence). This CDR3 is CAWSVSGVGGYTF. As DNA, the CDR3 is TGTGCCTGGAGTGTATCGGGGGTCGGTGGCTACACCTTC.

The chain is built from TRBV7-2 and TRBJ1-4; D uncertain. V gave up 2 bases and J gave up 0 bases, with 10 bases separating them. Germline V gene data show CDR1 as SGHTA and CDR2 as FQGNSA. The CDR3 is made up of 16 amino acids. This chain's CDR3 is CASSLTSVATNEKLFF. The CDR3 DNA sequence: TGTGCCAGCAGCTTAACTTCCGTCGCAACTAATGAAAAACTGTTTTTT.

In its sample, this clone is medium-sized. The chain employs TRBV6-5 and TRBJ1-6, with D possibly being TRBD1 (6 bases). The ends were cut back, 5 bases at V and 5 bases at J, with 13 bases in the middle. Germline V lookup: CDR1 MNHEY, CDR2 SVGAGI. There are 15 residues in the CDR3. The CDR3 DNA reads TGTGCCAGCAGTAACACAGGGCCGGATAATTCACCCCTCCACTTT. Amino acid sequence: CASSNTGPDNSPLHF.

The V call is TRBV6-2 or TRBV6-3, the J call TRBJ2-3; D is unresolved. With 2 bases removed from V and 2 bases from J, the gap between germline ends came to 11 bases. This CDR3 is 15 amino acids long. CDR1 and CDR2 from the germline V gene are MNHEY and SVGEGT. CDR3 coding DNA: TGTGCCAGCAGTTACCGGATTAGCCACACAGATACGCAGTATTTT. Translating gives CASSYRISHTDTQYF.

V gene TRBV9 combines with J gene TRBJ2-7; D is unclear. The CDR3 totals 13 residues. Trimming took off 2 bases at V and 12 bases at J, with 18 bases between the two ends. From germline, CDR1 is SGDLS and CDR2 YYNGEE. The CDR3 DNA sequence: TGTGCCAGCAGCGTTCCGAATGGGCCTCGTTTGTACTTC. Encoded protein: CASSVPNGPRLYF.

This clone was observed a few times. The gene calls are TRBV29-1 and TRBJ1-2, with D possibly TRBD1 on 5 matching bases. CDR1 and CDR2 from the germline V gene are SQVTM and ANQGSEA. The CDR3 has 14 amino acids. V was pared by 8 bases and J by 5 bases, with 21 bases between. The DNA for the CDR3 is TGCAGCATACAACTTGACGCGGCAGGGTATGGCTACACCTTC. It translates to CSIQLDAAGYGYTF.

Turning to this clone: At the DNA level, this CDR3 is encoded by other sequences in the same sample as well. The chain carries TRBV3-1 (or the pseudogene TRBV3-2) and TRBJ2-5; D is unclear. Germline CDR1 and CDR2: LGHDT and YNNKEL (reference sequence). Trimming took 3 bases from V and 5 from J, leaving 4 bases between them. The CDR3 extends over 11 amino acids. The CDR3 bases are TGTGCCAGCAGCCAGAGGGAGACCCAGTACTTC. Its translation is CASSQRETQYF.

The V and J genes are TRBV6-2 or TRBV6-3 and TRBJ2-5; no firm D call. There are 11 residues in the CDR3. Germline V gene lookup returns CDR1 MNHEY and CDR2 SVGEGT. V gave up 5 bases and J gave up 5 bases, with 6 bases separating them. CDR3: CASSARETQYF. In DNA, the CDR3 is TGTGCCAGCAGTGCCCGGGAGACCCAGTACTTC.

The CDR3: CASNTPSGRAYNEQFF. CDR3 bases: TGTGCCAGCAACACTCCCAGCGGGAGGGCCTACAATGAGCAGTTCTTC. The chain couples TRBV27 to TRBJ2-1, with 10 positions matching TRBD2. V lost 7 bases, J lost 2 bases, and 8 bases stayed unmatched. Germline loops: CDR1 MNHEY, CDR2 SMNVEV (reference sequence). The CDR3 is 16 amino acids.

The chain combines TRBV19 with TRBJ2-1, with 8 bases aligning to TRBD2. The ends lost 5 bases at V and 8 bases at J; junction bases unmatched: 5. The CDR3 contains 13 residues. Germline V gene lookup returns CDR1 LNHDA and CDR2 SQIVND (reference sequence). CDR3 protein: CASSLSGGDEQFF. The CDR3 region has the DNA TGTGCCAGTAGTCTAAGCGGGGGCGATGAGCAGTTCTTC.

The chain joins TRBV9 to TRBJ2-7; D may be TRBD1 (6 bases). The germline V gene encodes CDR1 SGDLS and CDR2 YYNGEE. V was pared by 0 bases and J by 0 bases, with 10 bases between. The CDR3 is made up of 15 amino acids. CDR3 nucleotide sequence: TGTGCCAGCAGCGTAGGGGCAGGGGACTCCTACGAGCAGTACTTC. Translating gives CASSVGAGDSYEQYF.

This clone was seen a handful of times. This sequence joins TRBV29-1 and TRBJ1-1; 7 nucleotides align to TRBD1. Germline-derived CDR1 and CDR2 are SQVTM and ANQGSEA. The CDR3 is 13 residues long. V was pared by 6 bases and J by 10 bases, with 14 bases of the junction left unmatched. In nucleotides, the CDR3 is TGCAGCGTCCTGAGGGGGCAGGGGAGTTCAGCTTTCTTT. Translated, it gives CSVLRGQGSSAFF. Variable domain in full (rest from reference TRBV29-1 and TRBJ1-1): SAVISQKPSRDICQRGTSLTIQCQVDSQVTMMFWYRQQPGQSLTLIATANQGSEATYESGFVIDKFPISRPNLTFSTLTVSNMSPEDSSIYLCSVLRGQGSSAFFGQGTRLTVV.

V is TRBV3-1 (or the pseudogene TRBV3-2) and J is TRBJ1-3, with a possible D match to TRBD1 (5 bases). This CDR3 contains 16 residues. CDR1 is LGHDT and CDR2 is YNNKEL in the germline V gene (reference sequence). Trimming left V 5 bases short and J 0 bases short, with 14 bases between. CDR3 DNA: TGTGCCAGCAGCAAAGGGGAGGGAAGCTCTGGAAACACCATATATTTT. Translating gives CASSKGEGSSGNTIYF.

This clone turned up a few times. The V call is TRBV6-1, the J call TRBJ1-5; 9 nucleotides align to TRBD1. CDR3 length: 15 amino acids. Losses at the gene ends were 3 bases for V and 11 bases for J; bases not matched to a gene: 11. Germline CDR1 and CDR2: MNHNS and SASEGT. The CDR3 region has the DNA TGTGCCAGCAGTGACGGGACAGGGTACTCCCCTGCCCAGCATTTT. Its translation: CASSDGTGYSPAQHF.

The sample holds one count of this clone. The V call is TRBV19, the J call TRBJ2-1; 9 nucleotides match TRBD2. The CDR3 runs to 14 residues. Germline assignment: CDR1 LNHDA and CDR2 SQIVND (reference sequence). V was clipped by 2 bases and J by 7 bases; unmatched bases: 3. CDR3 sequence reads: CASSISAGGNEQFF. CDR3 bases: TGTGCCAGTAGTATATCAGCGGGGGGTAATGAGCAGTTCTTC. Using reference TRBV19 and TRBJ2-1 for the parts outside the CDR3, the full variable domain is DGGITQSPKYLFRKEGQNVTLSCEQNLNHDAMYWYRQDPGQGLRLIYYSQIVNDFQKGDIAEGYSVSREKKESFPLTVTSAQKNPTAFYLCASSISAGGNEQFFGPGTRLTVL.